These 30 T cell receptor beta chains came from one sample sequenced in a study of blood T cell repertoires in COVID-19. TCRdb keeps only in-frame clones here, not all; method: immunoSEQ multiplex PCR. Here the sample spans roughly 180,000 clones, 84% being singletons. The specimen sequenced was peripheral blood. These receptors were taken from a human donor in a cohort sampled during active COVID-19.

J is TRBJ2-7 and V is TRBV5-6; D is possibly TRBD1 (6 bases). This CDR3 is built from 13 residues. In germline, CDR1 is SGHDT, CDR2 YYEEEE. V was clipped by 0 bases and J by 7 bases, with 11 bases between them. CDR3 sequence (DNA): TGTGCCAGCAGCTTGGCGGACAGTGGGGAGCAGTACTTC. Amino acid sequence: CASSLADSGEQYF.

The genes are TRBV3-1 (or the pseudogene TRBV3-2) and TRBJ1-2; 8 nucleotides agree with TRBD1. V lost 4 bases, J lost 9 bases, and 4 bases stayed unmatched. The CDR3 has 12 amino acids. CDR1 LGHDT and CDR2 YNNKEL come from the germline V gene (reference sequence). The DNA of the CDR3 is TGTGCCAGCAGCCTAGACAGGGGAAGCTACACCTTC. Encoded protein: CASSLDRGSYTF.

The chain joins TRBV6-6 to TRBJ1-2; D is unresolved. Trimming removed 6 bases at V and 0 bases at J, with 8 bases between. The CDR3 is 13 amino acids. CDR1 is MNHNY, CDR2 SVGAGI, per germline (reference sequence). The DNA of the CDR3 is TGTGCCAGCAGCGAAACACCTAACTATGGCTACACCTTC. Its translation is CASSETPNYGYTF.

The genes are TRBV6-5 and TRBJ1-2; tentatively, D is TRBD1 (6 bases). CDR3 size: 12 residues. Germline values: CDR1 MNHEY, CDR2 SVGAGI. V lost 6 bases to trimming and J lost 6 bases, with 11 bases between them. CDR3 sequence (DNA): TGTGCCAGCAGCAGAGCAGGGGATGGCTACACCTTC. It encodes CASSRAGDGYTF.

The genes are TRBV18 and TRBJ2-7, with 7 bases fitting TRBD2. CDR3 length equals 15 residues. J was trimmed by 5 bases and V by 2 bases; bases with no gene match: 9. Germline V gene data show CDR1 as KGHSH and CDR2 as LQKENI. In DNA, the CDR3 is TGTGCCAGCTCACCATCCAGTTTAGGACTAGACGAGCAGTACTTC. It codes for CASSPSSLGLDEQYF.

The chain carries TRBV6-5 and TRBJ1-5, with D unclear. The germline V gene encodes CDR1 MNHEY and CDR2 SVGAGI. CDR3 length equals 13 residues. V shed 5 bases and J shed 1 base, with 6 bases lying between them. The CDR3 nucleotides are TGTGCCAGCAGTCTGGAGAGCAATCAGCCCCAGCATTTT. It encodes CASSLESNQPQHF.

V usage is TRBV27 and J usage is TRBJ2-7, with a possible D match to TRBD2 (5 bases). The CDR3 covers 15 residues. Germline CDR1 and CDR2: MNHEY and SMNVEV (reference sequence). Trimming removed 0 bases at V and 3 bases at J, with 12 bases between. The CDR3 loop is CASSLSWGDRYEQYF. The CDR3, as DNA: TGTGCCAGCAGTTTATCGTGGGGAGATCGCTACGAGCAGTACTTC.

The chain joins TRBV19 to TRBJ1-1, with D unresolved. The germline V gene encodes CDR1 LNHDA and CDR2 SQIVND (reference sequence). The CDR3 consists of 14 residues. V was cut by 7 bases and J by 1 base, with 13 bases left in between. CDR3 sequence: CASKSAGSNTEAFF. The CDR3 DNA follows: TGTGCCAGTAAGTCGGCGGGATCGAACACTGAAGCTTTCTTT.

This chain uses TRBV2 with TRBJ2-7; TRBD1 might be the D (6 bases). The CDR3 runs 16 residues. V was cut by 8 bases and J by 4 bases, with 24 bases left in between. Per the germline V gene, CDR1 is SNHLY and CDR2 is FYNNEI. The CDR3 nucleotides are TGTGCCAGCCGCCCTCCTTTATTACAGGGACGGTACGAGCAGTACTTC. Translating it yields CASRPPLLQGRYEQYF. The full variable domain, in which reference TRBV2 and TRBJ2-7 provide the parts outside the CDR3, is EPEVTQTPSHQVTQMGQEVILRCVPISNHLYFYWYRQILGQKVEFLVSFYNNEISEKSEIFDDQFSVERPDGSNFTLKIRSTKLEDSAMYFCASRPPLLQGRYEQYFGPGTRLTVT.

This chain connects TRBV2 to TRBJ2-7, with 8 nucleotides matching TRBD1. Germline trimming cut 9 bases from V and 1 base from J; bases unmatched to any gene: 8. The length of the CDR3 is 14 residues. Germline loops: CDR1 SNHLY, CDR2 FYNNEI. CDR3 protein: CASSGTGVSYEQYF. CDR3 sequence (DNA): TGTGCCAGTTCCGGGACAGGAGTATCCTACGAGCAGTACTTC.

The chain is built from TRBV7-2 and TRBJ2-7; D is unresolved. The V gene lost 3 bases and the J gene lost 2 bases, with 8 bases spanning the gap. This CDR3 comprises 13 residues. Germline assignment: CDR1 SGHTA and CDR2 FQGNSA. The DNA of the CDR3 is TGTGCCAGCAGCTTTGGGCCTGCCTACGAGCAGTACTTC. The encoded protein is CASSFGPAYEQYF.

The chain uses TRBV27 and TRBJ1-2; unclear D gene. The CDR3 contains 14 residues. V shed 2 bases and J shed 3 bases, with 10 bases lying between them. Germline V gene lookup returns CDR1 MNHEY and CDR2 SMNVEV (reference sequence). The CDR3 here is CASSLGAGHYGYTF. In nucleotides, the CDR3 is TGTGCCAGCAGTTTAGGTGCAGGCCACTATGGCTACACCTTC.

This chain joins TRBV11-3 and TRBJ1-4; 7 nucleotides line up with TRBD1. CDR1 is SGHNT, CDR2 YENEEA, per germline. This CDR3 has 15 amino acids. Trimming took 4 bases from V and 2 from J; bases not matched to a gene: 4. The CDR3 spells CASSSQGSTNEKLFF. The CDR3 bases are TGTGCCAGCAGCTCACAGGGGTCCACTAATGAAAAACTGTTTTTT.

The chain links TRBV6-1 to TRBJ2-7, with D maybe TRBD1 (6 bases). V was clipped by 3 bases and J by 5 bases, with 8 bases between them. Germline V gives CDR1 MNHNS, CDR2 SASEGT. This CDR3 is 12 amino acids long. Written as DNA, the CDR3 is TGTGCCAGCAGTGATTGGGGGCACGAGCAGTACTTC. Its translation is CASSDWGHEQYF.

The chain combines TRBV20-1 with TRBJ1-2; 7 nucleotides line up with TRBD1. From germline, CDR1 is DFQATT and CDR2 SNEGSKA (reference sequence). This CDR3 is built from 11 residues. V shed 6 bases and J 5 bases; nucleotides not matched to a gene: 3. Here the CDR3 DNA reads TGCAGTGCCAGGGGGAAGTATGGCTACACCTTC. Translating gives CSARGKYGYTF.

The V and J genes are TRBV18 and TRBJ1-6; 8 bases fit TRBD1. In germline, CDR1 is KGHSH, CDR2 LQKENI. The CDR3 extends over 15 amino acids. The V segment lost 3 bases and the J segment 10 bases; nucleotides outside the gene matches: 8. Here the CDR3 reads CASSPDRTGRSPLHF. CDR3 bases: TGTGCCAGCTCACCCGACCGGACAGGGAGGTCACCCCTCCACTTT.

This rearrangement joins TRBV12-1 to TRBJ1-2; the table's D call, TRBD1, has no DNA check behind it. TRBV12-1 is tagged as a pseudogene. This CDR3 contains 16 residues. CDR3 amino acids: CASSSVGTALGYGYTF. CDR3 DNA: TGTGCCAGCAGCTCAGTCGGGACAGCCCTTGGGTATGGCTACACCTTC.

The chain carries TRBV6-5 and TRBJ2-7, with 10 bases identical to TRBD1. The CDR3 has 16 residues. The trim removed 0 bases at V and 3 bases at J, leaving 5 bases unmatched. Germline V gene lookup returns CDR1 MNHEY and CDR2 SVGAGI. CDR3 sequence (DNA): TGTGCCAGCAGTTACTCGTCCGACAGGGGGCTCTACGAGCAGTACTTC. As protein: CASSYSSDRGLYEQYF.

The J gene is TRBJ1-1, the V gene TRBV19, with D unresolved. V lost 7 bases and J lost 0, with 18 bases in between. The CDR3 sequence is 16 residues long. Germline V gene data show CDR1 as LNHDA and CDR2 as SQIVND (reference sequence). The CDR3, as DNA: TGTGCCAGTACGCGGTCTCGAGGTACCCTGAACACTGAAGCTTTCTTT. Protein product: CASTRSRGTLNTEAFF.

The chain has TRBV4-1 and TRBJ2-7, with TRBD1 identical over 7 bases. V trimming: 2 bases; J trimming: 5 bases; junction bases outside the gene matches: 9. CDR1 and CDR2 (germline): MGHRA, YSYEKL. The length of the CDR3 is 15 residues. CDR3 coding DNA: TGCGCCAGCAGCCAAACCGGGACAGCGGCGCACGAGCAGTACTTC. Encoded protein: CASSQTGTAAHEQYF.

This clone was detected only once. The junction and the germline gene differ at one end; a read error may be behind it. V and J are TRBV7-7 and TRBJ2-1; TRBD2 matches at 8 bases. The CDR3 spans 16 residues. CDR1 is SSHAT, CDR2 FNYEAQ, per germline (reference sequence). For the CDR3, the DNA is TGTGCTAGCAGCTTAAATGGGAATCGGGGGGGAAATGAGCAGTTCTTC. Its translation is CASSLNGNRGGNEQFF.

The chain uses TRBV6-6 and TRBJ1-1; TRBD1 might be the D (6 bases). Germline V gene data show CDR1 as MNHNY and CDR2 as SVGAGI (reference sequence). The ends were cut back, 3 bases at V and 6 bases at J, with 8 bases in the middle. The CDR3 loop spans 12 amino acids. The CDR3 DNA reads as TGTGCCAGCAGTTATGGGGGCGCTGAAGCTTTCTTT. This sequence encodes CASSYGGAEAFF.

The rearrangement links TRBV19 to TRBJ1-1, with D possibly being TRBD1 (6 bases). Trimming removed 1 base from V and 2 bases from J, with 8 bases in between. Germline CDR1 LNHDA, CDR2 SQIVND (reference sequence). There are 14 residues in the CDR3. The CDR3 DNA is TGTGCCAGTAGTATAGGGGGACAAAACACTGAAGCTTTCTTT. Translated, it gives CASSIGGQNTEAFF.

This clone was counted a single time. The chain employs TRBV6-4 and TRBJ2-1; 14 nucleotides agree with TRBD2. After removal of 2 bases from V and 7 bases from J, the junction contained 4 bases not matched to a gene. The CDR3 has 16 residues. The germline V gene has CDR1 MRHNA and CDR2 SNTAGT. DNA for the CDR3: TGTGCCAGCAGTGACCGGACTAGCGGGGGGCCTAATGAGCAGTTCTTC. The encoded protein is CASSDRTSGGPNEQFF.

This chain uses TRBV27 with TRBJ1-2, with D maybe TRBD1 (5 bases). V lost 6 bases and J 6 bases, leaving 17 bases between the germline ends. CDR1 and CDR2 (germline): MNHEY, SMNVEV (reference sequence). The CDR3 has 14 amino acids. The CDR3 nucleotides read TGTGCCAGCAGGTTCCAGGGTACGGTCCATGGCTACACCTTC. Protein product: CASRFQGTVHGYTF.

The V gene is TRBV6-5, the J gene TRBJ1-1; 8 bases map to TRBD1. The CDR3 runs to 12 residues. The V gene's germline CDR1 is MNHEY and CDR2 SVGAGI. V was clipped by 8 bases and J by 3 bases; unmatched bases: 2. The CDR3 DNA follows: TGTGCCAGCTACAGGGGGGACACTGAAGCTTTCTTT. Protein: CASYRGDTEAFF.

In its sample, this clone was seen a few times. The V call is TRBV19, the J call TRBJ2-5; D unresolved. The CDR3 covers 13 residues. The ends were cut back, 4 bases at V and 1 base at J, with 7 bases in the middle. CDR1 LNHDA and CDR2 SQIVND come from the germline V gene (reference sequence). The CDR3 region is CASSKSGQETQYF. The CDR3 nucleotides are TGTGCCAGTAGTAAATCCGGCCAAGAGACCCAGTACTTC.

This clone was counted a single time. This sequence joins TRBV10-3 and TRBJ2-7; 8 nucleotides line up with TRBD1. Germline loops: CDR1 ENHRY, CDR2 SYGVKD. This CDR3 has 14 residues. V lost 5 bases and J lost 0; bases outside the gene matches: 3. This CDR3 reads CAISLGQDSYEQYF. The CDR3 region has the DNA TGTGCCATCAGTTTGGGACAGGACTCCTACGAGCAGTACTTC.

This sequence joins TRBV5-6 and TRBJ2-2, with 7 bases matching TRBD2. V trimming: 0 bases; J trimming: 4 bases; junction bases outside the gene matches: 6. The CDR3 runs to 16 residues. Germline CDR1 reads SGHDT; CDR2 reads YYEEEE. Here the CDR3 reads CASSLVTSWVTGELFF. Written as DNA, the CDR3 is TGTGCCAGCAGCTTGGTGACTAGCTGGGTCACCGGGGAGCTGTTTTTT.

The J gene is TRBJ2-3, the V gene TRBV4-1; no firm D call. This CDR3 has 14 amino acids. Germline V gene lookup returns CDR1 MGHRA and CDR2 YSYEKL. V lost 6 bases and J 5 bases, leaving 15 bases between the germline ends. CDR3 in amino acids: CASSPPGFRDTQYF. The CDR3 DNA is TGCGCCAGCAGTCCCCCGGGTTTCAGAGATACGCAGTATTTT.